These 2 T cell receptor beta chains were all obtained from the same sample, sequenced in a study of patients and donors after allogeneic stem cell transplantation. Each CDR3 protein gets one entry after TCRdb re-called the RT-PCR reads with MiXCR. The profile covers hundreds of thousands of distinct CDR3 sequences, with 16% appearing a single time and roughly 7.2% taken by the ten largest. Sequenced: blood, either unsorted or a sorted T cell fraction (not recorded which). These receptors all come from a human donor who was either an allogeneic HSCT recipient or a stem cell or donor lymphocyte infusion donor (not recorded which). It is not recorded whose cells these are; they may come from a transplant donor.

V is TRBV12-3 or TRBV12-4 and J is TRBJ1-1; D perhaps matches TRBD1 (5 bases). This CDR3 comprises 15 residues. The V gene lost 5 bases and the J gene lost 1 base, with 14 bases spanning the gap. CDR3 coding DNA: TGTGCCAGCAGTCTCCGGGACTCCAGGAACACTGAAGCTTTCTTT. Its translation is CASSLRDSRNTEAFF.

The table lists this clonotype with a few counts. V gene TRBV7-8 combines with J gene TRBJ1-2, with 8 nucleotides matching TRBD1. J gave up 5 bases and V 7 bases, and 6 bases lay outside the gene matches. The CDR3 has 13 amino acids. CDR1 and CDR2 from the germline V gene are SGHVS and FQNEAQ. This CDR3 is CASTQDREYGYTF. For the CDR3, the DNA is TGTGCCAGCACCCAGGACAGGGAATATGGCTACACCTTC.